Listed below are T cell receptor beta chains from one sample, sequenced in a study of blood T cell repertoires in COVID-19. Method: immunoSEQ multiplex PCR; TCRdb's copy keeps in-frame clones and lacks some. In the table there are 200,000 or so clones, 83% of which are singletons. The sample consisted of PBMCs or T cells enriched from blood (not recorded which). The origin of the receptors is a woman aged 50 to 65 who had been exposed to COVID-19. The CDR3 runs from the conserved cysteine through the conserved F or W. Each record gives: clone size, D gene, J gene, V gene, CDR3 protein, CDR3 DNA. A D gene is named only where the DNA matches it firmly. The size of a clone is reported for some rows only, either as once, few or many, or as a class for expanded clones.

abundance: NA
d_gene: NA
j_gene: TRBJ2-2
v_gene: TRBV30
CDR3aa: CAWSSGTQHTGELFF
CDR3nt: TGTGCCTGGTCGTCCGGGACACAACACACCGGGGAGCTGTTTTTT

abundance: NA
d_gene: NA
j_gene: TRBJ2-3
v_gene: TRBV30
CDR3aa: CAWSYYRGGSDTQYF
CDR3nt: TGTGCCTGGAGTTACTATAGGGGTGGATCAGATACGCAGTATTTT

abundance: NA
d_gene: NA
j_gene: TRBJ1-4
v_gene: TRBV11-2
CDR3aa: CASSLDRGSGEKLFF
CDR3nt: TGTGCCAGCAGCTTAGATCGCGGGAGTGGTGAAAAACTGTTTTTT

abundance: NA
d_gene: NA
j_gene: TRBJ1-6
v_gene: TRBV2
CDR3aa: CASRTGTMGPPLHF
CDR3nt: TGTGCCAGCAGAACCGGGACAATGGGTCCACCCCTCCACTTT

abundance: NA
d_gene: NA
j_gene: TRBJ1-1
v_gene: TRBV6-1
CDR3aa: CASSESEAGANTEAFF
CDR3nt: TGTGCCAGCAGTGAATCGGAGGCAGGGGCGAACACTGAAGCTTTCTTT

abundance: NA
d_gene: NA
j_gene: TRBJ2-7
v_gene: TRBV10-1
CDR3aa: CASSGSGTGLYEQYF
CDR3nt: TGCGCCAGCAGCGGGTCCGGGACTGGACTCTACGAGCAGTACTTC

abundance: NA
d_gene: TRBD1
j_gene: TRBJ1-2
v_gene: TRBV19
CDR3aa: CASSPGGTATNYGYTF
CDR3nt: TGTGCCAGTAGTCCAGGGGGGACGGCCACTAACTATGGCTACACCTTC

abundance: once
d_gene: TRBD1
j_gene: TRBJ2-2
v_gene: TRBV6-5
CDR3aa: CASSYRPQGVTGELFF
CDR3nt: TGTGCCAGCAGTTACAGGCCACAGGGGGTGACCGGGGAGCTGTTTTTT

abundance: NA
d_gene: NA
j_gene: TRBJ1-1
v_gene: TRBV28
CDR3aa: CASPQPGVQNTEAFF
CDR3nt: TGTGCCAGTCCCCAGCCAGGGGTTCAAAACACTGAAGCTTTCTTT

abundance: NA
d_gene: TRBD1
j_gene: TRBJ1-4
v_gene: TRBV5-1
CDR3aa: CASSPRVPQGRIEKLFF
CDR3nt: TGCGCCAGCAGCCCTAGAGTACCACAGGGGCGGATTGAAAAACTGTTTTTT

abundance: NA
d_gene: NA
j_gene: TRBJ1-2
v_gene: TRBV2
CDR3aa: CASSEALGVNRVSGGYTF
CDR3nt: TGTGCCAGCAGTGAAGCGTTGGGGGTCAACAGGGTATCTGGGGGCTACACCTTC

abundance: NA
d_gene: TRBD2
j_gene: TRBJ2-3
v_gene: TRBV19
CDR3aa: CASSIRSSGGGDTQYF
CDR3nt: TGTGCCAGTAGTATCAGGTCTAGCGGGGGTGGGGATACGCAGTATTTT

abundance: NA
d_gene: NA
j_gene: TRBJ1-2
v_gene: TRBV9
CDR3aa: CASSPSRTENYGYTF
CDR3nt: TGTGCCAGCAGCCCCTCCAGGACAGAGAACTATGGCTACACCTTC

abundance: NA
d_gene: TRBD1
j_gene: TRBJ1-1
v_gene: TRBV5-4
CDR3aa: CASSFSDRLDTEAFF
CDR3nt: TGTGCCAGCAGCTTCTCGGACAGGCTGGACACTGAAGCTTTCTTT

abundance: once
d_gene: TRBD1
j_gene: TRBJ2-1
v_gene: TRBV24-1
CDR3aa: CATSGPQGASYNEQFF
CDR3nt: TGTGCCACCAGTGGGCCACAGGGGGCCTCCTACAATGAGCAGTTCTTC

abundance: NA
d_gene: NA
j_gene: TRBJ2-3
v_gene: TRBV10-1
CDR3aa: CARGTCPRASLSTDTQYF
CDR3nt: TGCGCCAGGGGGACTTGCCCTAGAGCGAGCCTTAGCACAGATACGCAGTATTTT

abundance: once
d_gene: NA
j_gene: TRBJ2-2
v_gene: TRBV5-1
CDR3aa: CASSREVRTGELFF
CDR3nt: TGCGCCAGCAGCCGGGAAGTAAGGACCGGGGAGCTGTTTTTT

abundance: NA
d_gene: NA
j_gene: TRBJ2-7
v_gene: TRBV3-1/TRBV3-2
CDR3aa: CASSPQSGSGSEQYF
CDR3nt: TGTGCCAGCAGCCCTCAAAGCGGATCCGGGTCTGAGCAGTACTTC

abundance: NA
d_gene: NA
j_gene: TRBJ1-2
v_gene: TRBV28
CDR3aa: CASNSWGVNYGYTF
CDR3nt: TGTGCCAGCAACAGTTGGGGGGTCAACTATGGCTACACCTTC

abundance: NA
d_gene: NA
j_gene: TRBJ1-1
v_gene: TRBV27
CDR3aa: CASREQGEAFF
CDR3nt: TGTGCCAGCAGGGAACAGGGTGAAGCTTTCTTT

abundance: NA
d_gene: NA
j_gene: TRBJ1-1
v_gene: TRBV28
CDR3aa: CASSPGSGRTEAFF
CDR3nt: TGTGCCAGCAGTCCGGGGTCGGGAAGAACTGAAGCTTTCTTT

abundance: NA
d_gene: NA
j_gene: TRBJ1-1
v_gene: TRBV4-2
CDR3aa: CASSQKGFGGAGTEAFF
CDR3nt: TGTGCCAGCAGCCAAAAGGGGTTTGGTGGGGCTGGGACTGAAGCTTTCTTT

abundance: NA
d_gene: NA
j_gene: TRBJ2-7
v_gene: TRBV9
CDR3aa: CASSVGAPKSYEQYF
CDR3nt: TGTGCCAGCAGCGTAGGGGCCCCTAAATCCTACGAGCAGTACTTC

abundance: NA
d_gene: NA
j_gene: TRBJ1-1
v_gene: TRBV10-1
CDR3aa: CASTQGPVNEAFF
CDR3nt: TGCGCCAGCACCCAGGGCCCCGTTAATGAAGCTTTCTTT

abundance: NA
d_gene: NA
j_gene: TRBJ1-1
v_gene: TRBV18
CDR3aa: CASSPRGMNTEAFF
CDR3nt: TGTGCCAGCTCACCAAGGGGGATGAACACTGAAGCTTTCTTT

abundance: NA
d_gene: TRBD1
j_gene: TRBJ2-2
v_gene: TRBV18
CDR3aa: CASSPGQGPGELFF
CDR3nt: TGTGCCAGCTCACCGGGACAGGGACCCGGGGAGCTGTTTTTT

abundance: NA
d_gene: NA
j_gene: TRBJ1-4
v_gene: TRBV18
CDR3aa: CASSPRFARTNEKLFF
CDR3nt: TGTGCCAGCTCACCCAGGTTCGCGAGAACTAATGAAAAACTGTTTTTT

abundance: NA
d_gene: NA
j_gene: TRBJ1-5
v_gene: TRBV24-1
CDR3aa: CATRSSSNQPQHF
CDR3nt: TGTGCCACCCGAAGCTCCAGCAATCAGCCCCAGCATTTT

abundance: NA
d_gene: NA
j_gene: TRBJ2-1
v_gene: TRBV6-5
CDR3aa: CASSSRDITSSEQFF
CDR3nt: TGTGCCAGCAGTTCAAGGGACATTACCTCGAGTGAGCAGTTCTTC

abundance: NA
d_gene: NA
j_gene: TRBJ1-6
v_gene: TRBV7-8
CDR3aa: CASSLEQGWDSPLHF
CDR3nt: TGTGCCAGCAGCCTAGAACAGGGCTGGGATTCACCCCTCCACTTT

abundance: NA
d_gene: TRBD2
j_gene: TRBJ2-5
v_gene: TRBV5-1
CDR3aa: CASSLGLAREETQYF
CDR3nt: TGCGCCAGCAGCTTGGGACTAGCGCGGGAAGAGACCCAGTACTTC